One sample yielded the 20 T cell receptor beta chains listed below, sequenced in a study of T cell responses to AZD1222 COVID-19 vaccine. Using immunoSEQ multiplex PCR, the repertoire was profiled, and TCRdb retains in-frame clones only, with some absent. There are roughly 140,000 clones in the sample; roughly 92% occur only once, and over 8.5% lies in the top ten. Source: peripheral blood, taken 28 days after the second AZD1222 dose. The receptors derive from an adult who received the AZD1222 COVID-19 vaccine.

Written as DNA, the CDR3 is TGTGCCAGCAGTTCGACCGAAGTCTACATCTACGAGCAGTACGTC. Protein sequence: CASSSTEVYIYEQYV. The V call is TRBV6-6, the J call TRBJ2-7; D remains unclear. Germline values: CDR1 MNHNY, CDR2 SVGAGI (reference sequence). Between the trimmed V and J ends, which lost 4 bases and 3 bases, there was a span of 16 bases. The CDR3 extends over 15 amino acids.

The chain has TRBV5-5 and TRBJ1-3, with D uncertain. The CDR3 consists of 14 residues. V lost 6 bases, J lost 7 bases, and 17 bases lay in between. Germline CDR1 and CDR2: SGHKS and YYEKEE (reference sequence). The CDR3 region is CASTNDMFQNTIYF. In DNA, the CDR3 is TGTGCCAGCACCAACGACATGTTCCAGAACACCATATATTTT.

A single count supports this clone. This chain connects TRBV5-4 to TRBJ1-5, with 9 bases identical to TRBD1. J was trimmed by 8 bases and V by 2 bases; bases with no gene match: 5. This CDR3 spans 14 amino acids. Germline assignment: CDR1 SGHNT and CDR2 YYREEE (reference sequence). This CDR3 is CASSFWGQGKPQHF. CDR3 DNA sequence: TGTGCCAGCAGCTTTTGGGGACAGGGTAAGCCCCAGCATTTT.

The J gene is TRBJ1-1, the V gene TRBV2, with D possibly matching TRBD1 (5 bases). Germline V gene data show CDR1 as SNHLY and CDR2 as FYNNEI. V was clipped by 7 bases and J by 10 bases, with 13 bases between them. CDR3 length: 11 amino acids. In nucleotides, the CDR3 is TGTGCCAGCACCTCTAGGGGAACAGCTTTCTTT. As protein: CASTSRGTAFF.

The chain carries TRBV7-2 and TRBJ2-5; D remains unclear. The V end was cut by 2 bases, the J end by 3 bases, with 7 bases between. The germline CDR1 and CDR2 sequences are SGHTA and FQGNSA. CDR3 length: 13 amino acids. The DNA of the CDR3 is TGTGCCAGCAGCTTAAGACGGAAAGAGACCCAGTACTTC. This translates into CASSLRRKETQYF. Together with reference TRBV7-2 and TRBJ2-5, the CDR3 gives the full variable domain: GAGVSQSPSNKVTEKGKDVELRCDPISGHTALYWYRQSLGQGLEFLIYFQGNSAPDKSGLPSDRFSAERTGGSVSTLTIQRTQQEDSAVYLCASSLRRKETQYFGPGTRLLVL.

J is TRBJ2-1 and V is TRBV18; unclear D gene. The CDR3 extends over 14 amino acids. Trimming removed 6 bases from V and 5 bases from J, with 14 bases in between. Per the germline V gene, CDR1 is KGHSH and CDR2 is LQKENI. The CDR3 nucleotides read TGTGCCAGCTCTTCTGATCTTCGAGACAATGAGCAGTTCTTC. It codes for CASSSDLRDNEQFF.

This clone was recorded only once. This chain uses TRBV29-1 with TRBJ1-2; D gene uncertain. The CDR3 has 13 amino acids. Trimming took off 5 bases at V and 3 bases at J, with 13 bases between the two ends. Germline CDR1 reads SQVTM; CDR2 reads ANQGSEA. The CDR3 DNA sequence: TGCAGCGTTCGGGAGATCGGGTACTATGGCTACACCTTC. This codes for CSVREIGYYGYTF.

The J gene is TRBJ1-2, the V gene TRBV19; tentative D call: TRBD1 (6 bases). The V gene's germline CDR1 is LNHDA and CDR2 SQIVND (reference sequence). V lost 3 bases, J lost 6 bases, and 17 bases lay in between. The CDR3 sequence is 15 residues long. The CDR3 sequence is CASSIQTGMRNGYTF. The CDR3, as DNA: TGTGCCAGTAGTATTCAGACAGGTATGAGGAATGGCTACACCTTC.

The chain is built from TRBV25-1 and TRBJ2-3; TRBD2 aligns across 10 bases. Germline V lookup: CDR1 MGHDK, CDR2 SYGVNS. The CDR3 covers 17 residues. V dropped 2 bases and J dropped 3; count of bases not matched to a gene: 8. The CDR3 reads CASSERASGSGTDTQYF. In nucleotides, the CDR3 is TGTGCCAGCAGTGAACGGGCTAGCGGGAGTGGAACAGATACGCAGTATTTT. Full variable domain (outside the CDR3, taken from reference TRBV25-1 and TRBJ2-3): EADIYQTPRYLVIGTGKKITLECSQTMGHDKMYWYQQDPGMELHLIHYSYGVNSTEKGDLSSESTVSRIRTEHFPLTLESARPSHTSQYLCASSERASGSGTDTQYFGPGTRLTVL.

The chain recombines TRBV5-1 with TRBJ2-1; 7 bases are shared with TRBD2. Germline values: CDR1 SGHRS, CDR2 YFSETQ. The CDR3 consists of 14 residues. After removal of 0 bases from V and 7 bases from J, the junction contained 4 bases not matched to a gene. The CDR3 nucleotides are TGCGCCAGCAGCTTGGGCGGGAGTCCGAATGAGCAGTTCTTC. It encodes CASSLGGSPNEQFF.

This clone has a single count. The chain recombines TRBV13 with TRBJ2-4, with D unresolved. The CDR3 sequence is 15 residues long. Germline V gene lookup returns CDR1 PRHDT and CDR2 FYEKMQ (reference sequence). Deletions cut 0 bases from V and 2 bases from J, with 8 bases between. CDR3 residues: CASSLGRVSKNIQYF. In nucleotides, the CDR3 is TGTGCCAGCAGCTTAGGACGAGTTTCCAAAAACATTCAGTACTTC.

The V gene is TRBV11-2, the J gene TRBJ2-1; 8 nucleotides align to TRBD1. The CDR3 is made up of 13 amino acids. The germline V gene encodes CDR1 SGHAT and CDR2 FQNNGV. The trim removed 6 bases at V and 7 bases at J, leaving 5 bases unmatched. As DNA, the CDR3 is TGTGCCAGCAGTTTTAACAGGGGGAATGAGCAGTTCTTC. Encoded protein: CASSFNRGNEQFF.

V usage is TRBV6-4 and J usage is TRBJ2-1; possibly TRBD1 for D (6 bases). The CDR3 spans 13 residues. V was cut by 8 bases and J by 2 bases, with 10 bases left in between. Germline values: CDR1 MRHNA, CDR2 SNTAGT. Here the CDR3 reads CASSRGPYNEQFF. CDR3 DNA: TGTGCCAGCTCCAGGGGTCCCTACAATGAGCAGTTCTTC.

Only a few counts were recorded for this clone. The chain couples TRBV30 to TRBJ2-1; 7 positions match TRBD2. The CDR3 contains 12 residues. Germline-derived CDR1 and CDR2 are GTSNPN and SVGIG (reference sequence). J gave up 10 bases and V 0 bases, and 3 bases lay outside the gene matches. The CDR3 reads CAWSVLGGEQFF. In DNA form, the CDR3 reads TGTGCCTGGAGTGTGCTCGGGGGGGAGCAGTTCTTC.

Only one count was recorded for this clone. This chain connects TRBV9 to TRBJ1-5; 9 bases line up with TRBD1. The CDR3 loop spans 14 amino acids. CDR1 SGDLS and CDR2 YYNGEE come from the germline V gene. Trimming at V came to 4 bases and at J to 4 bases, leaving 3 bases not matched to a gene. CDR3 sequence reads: CASSKTGGNQPQHF. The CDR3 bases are TGTGCCAGCAGCAAGACAGGGGGTAATCAGCCCCAGCATTTT.

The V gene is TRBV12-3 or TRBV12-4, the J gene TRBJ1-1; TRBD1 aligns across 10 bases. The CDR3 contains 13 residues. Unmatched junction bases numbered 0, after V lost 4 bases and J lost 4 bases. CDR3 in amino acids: CASSWTGGTEAFF. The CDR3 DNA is TGTGCCAGCAGTTGGACAGGGGGCACTGAAGCTTTCTTT.

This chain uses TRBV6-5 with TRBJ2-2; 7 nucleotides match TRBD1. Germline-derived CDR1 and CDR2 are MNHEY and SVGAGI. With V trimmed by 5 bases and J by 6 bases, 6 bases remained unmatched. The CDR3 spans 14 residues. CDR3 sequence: CASSTRGQAGELFF. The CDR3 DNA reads TGTGCCAGCAGTACTCGCGGACAGGCCGGGGAGCTGTTTTTT.

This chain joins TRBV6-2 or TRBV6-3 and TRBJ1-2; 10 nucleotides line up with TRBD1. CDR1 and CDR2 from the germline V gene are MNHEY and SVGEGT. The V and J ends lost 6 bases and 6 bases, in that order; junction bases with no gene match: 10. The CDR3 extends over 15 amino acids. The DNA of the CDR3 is TGTGCCAGCAGCCGCCGGGGACAGGGGATTGATGGCTACACCTTC. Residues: CASSRRGQGIDGYTF.

The CDR3 loop is CASRVLGRDNKGDEKLFF. CDR3 nucleotide sequence: TGTGCCAGCAGAGTACTCGGGCGGGACAATAAGGGGGATGAAAAACTGTTTTTT. The J gene is TRBJ1-4, the V gene TRBV2; tentative D call: TRBD1 (6 bases). The germline V gene encodes CDR1 SNHLY and CDR2 FYNNEI. The CDR3 sequence is 18 residues long. V lost 6 bases, J lost 6 bases, and 26 bases lay in between.

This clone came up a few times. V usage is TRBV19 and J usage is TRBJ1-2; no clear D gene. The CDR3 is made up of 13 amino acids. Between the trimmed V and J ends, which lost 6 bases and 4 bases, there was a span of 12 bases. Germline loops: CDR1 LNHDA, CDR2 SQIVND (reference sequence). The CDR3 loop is CASSPGVVYGYTF. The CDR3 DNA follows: TGTGCCAGTAGCCCAGGAGTAGTCTATGGCTACACCTTC. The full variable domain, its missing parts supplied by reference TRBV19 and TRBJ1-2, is DGGITQSPKYLFRKEGQNVTLSCEQNLNHDAMYWYRQDPGQGLRLIYYSQIVNDFQKGDIAEGYSVSREKKESFPLTVTSAQKNPTAFYLCASSPGVVYGYTFGSGTRLTVV.